This TCR beta chain was profiled in a study of T-cell reconstitution after alpha-beta-depleted transplantation in children. Only a few counts were recorded for this clonotype. Trimming pared 0 bases from V and 4 bases from J, leaving 10 bases between. This CDR3 has 14 residues. Looked up from germline, CDR1 is DFQATT and CDR2 is SNEGSKA (reference sequence). As it was prepared, the TCRbeta library received unique molecular identifiers. TCRdb independently ran MiXCR on the PCR reads; one entry per CDR3 protein. There are around 600,000 distinct CDR3 sequences in the sample; more than 9% occur only once, and around 4% lies in the top ten.

The sample in question was PBMCs from the stem cell graft donor, obtained from the stem cell graft. The genes are TRBV20-1 and TRBJ2-1; D not certain. The TCR comes from a human donor who donated a stem cell graft to a child with acute myeloid leukemia. CDR3 sequence (DNA): TGCAGTGCTAGAGATGCCAGAAGATACAATGAGCAGTTCTTC. This codes for CSARDARRYNEQFF.